These 18 T cell receptor beta chains originate from one sample sequenced in a study of CD8+ T cells in alopecia areata (dated by TCRdb to 2017 to 2018). Library method: the immunoSEQ multiplex PCR assay. For TCR sequencing, RNA was extracted from every sample and reverse transcribed into cDNA to serve as template. This is the immuneACCESS table as TCRdb keeps it, with only in-frame sequences that have V and J called. A part of the clones is gone; compared with another copy, unresolved V genes explain less than half, and the rest is unexplained. Counted in this sample were nearly 110,000 clones; around 84% of them appeared once. The ten largest make up around 25% of the sample. The intended sense of this specimen's time point label: 24 weeks on oral tofacitinib. In light of the paper, this sample's treatment or condition label describes: oral pan-JAK inhibitor, 5-10 mg twice daily. The sequencing here drew on CD8+ T cells sorted from blood, taken at week 24, from a patient treated with tofacitinib. The receptors were sampled from a human donor with alopecia areata.

The chain employs TRBV4-1 and TRBJ1-5; 11 nucleotides match TRBD1. Germline lookup yields CDR1 MGHRA and CDR2 YSYEKL. V shed 4 bases, J shed 6 bases, and the junction held 5 bases outside the gene matches. The CDR3 has 15 residues. CDR3 in amino acids: CASSPRTGGLQPQHF. CDR3 nucleotides: TGCGCCAGCAGCCCCCGGACAGGGGGCCTTCAGCCCCAGCATTTT.

The V call is TRBV13, the J call TRBJ2-1; tentatively, D is TRBD1 (5 bases). Germline-derived CDR1 and CDR2 are PRHDT and FYEKMQ (reference sequence). The CDR3 totals 13 residues. V lost 5 bases, J lost 10 bases, and 15 bases lay in between. CDR3 nucleotides: TGTGCCAGCAGCCCATGGGGCTCCTTGGAGCAGTTCTTC. Translating it yields CASSPWGSLEQFF.

The gene calls are TRBV5-1 and TRBJ2-3, with D hard to call. Germline V gives CDR1 SGHRS, CDR2 YFSETQ. The ends were cut back, 1 base at V and 6 bases at J, with 9 bases in the middle. The CDR3 covers 13 residues. CDR3 amino acids: CASSLFPADTQYF. DNA of the CDR3: TGCGCCAGCAGCTTGTTCCCGGCCGATACGCAGTATTTT. Using reference TRBV5-1 and TRBJ2-3 for the parts outside the CDR3, the full variable domain is KAGVTQTPRYLIKTRGQQVTLSCSPISGHRSVSWYQQTPGQGLQFLFEYFSETQRNKGNFPGRFSGRQFSNSRSEMNVSTLELGDSALYLCASSLFPADTQYFGPGTRLTVL.

The gene calls are TRBV9 and TRBJ2-1; no definite D call. CDR3 size: 11 residues. Germline V CDR1 and CDR2: SGDLS, YYNGEE. V lost 3 bases and J 9 bases, leaving 7 bases between the germline ends. The CDR3 nucleotides read TGTGCCAGCAGCGCCGGACCTGAGCAGTTCTTC. Protein sequence: CASSAGPEQFF.

As DNA, the CDR3 is TGTGCCAGCAGCTTCGGACAGGGACTCTACGAGCAGTACTTC. It specifies CASSFGQGLYEQYF. The genes are TRBV5-6 and TRBJ2-7; 8 nucleotides align to TRBD1. The CDR3 contains 14 residues. The trim removed 2 bases at V and 3 bases at J, leaving 4 bases unmatched. Germline V gene lookup returns CDR1 SGHDT and CDR2 YYEEEE.

DNA of the CDR3: TGCAGCGGGCTAGCGGGGGGCCGGGCCGGGGAGCTGTTTTTT. It codes for CSGLAGGRAGELFF. The chain employs TRBV29-1 and TRBJ2-2; 11 nucleotides align to TRBD2. CDR1 is SQVTM and CDR2 is ANQGSEA in the germline V gene. Trimming at V came to 7 bases and at J to 6 bases, leaving 7 bases not matched to a gene. This CDR3 has 14 amino acids.

The chain links TRBV5-4 to TRBJ1-2; D possibly corresponds to TRBD1 (6 bases). The V end lost 0 bases, the J end lost 4 bases, and 7 bases lay between the germline ends. The CDR3 contains 13 residues. Germline-derived CDR1 and CDR2 are SGHNT and YYREEE (reference sequence). CDR3 amino acids: CASSLGQVYGYTF. The CDR3 DNA reads as TGTGCCAGCAGCTTGGGACAGGTCTATGGCTACACCTTC.

CDR3 residues: CASSYSIGGGREEQYF. The CDR3 DNA follows: TGTGCCAGCAGTTACTCGATCGGCGGGGGGAGGGAAGAGCAGTACTTC. The V and J genes are TRBV6-6 and TRBJ2-7, with 8 bases fitting TRBD2. CDR1 is MNHNY, CDR2 SVGAGI, per germline (reference sequence). V lost 0 bases and J lost 7; bases outside the gene matches: 11. CDR3 length equals 16 residues.

In this sample, this clone turned up once. CDR3 DNA: TGCGCCAGCGGGCCGTCCTACGAGCAGTACTTC. It yields the protein CASGPSYEQYF. The chain couples TRBV10-2 to TRBJ2-7, with D unresolved. Germline loops: CDR1 WSHSY, CDR2 SAAADI. Trimming shortened V by 8 bases and J by 1 base, and 6 bases separated the two germline ends. The CDR3 runs to 11 residues.

The gene calls are TRBV29-1 and TRBJ2-7; D possibly corresponds to TRBD1 (5 bases). The germline gives CDR1 SQVTM, CDR2 ANQGSEA. There are 15 residues in the CDR3. Trimming removed 0 bases at V and 2 bases at J, with 14 bases between. CDR3 DNA: TGCAGCGTTGAAGATCCCCAGGGTAGACCCTACGAGCAGTACTTC. Its translation is CSVEDPQGRPYEQYF.

The chain employs TRBV5-1 and TRBJ2-3; no reliable D call. Trimming shortened V by 0 bases and J by 0 bases, and 14 bases separated the two germline ends. Germline CDR1 is SGHRS and CDR2 is YFSETQ. The CDR3 has 17 amino acids. The CDR3 nucleotides are TGCGCCAGCAGCTTGGAGGTTAGCAGCCCTAGCACAGATACGCAGTATTTT. It specifies CASSLEVSSPSTDTQYF.

The CDR3 sequence: CASSQNLAGGSYEQYF. The CDR3 nucleotides read TGTGCCAGCAGCCAAAACCTAGCAGGCGGCTCCTACGAGCAGTACTTC. The chain recombines TRBV4-2 with TRBJ2-7; weak D call: TRBD2 (5 bases). Trimming shortened V by 2 bases and J by 0 bases, and 14 bases separated the two germline ends. The CDR3 runs to 16 residues. The germline V gene has CDR1 LGHNA and CDR2 YNFKEQ.

The chain is built from TRBV27 and TRBJ1-1; a possible D gene is TRBD1 (6 bases). Trimming cost V 7 bases and J 0 bases, with 12 bases left between them. This CDR3 spans 14 amino acids. Per germline, CDR1 MNHEY and CDR2 SMNVEV (reference sequence). The CDR3 spells CASIGGQMNTEAFF. In DNA form, the CDR3 reads TGTGCCAGCATTGGAGGACAGATGAACACTGAAGCTTTCTTT.

The chain has TRBV7-9 and TRBJ2-3, with D unclear. Germline CDR1 reads SEHNR; CDR2 reads FQNEAQ (reference sequence). V dropped 1 base and J dropped 2 bases, with 10 bases sitting between them. The CDR3 loop spans 15 amino acids. For the CDR3, the DNA is TGTGCCAGCAGCTTAGATAGGGTGAACACAGATACGCAGTATTTT. This gives the protein CASSLDRVNTDTQYF.

The CDR3 DNA sequence: TGTGCCAGCAGTGAGGGTCGACAGGGCAGCGCAGATACGCAGTATTTT. Translating it yields CASSEGRQGSADTQYF. V gene TRBV2 combines with J gene TRBJ2-3, with 7 bases lining up with TRBD1. Germline trimming cut 3 bases from V and 4 bases from J; bases unmatched to any gene: 10. The germline V gene has CDR1 SNHLY and CDR2 FYNNEI. CDR3 length: 16 residues.

The J gene is TRBJ2-5, the V gene TRBV29-1, with D perhaps given as TRBD1 or TRBD2 (5 bases each). The J call is doubtful: the DNA matches TRBJ2-7 better. The CDR3 covers 13 residues. Germline V gives CDR1 SQVTM, CDR2 ANQGSEA. Here the CDR3 reads CSARGTGSYEQYF. The CDR3, as DNA: TGCAGCGCCAGAGGGACGGGCTCCTACGAGCAGTACTTC.

The gene calls are TRBV29-1 and TRBJ2-2; tentative D call: TRBD2 (5 bases). The CDR3 sequence is 14 residues long. With 4 bases removed from V and 2 bases from J, the gap between germline ends came to 11 bases. The V gene's germline CDR1 is SQVTM and CDR2 ANQGSEA. The CDR3 here is CSVVLAFNTGELFF. The CDR3 region has the DNA TGCAGCGTTGTATTAGCGTTTAACACCGGGGAGCTGTTTTTT.

The table lists this clone with a count of one. The chain recombines TRBV11-3 with TRBJ2-3; possibly TRBD2 for D (6 bases). This CDR3 has 16 residues. The V end was cut by 0 bases, the J end by 1 base, with 11 bases between. The germline gives CDR1 SGHNT, CDR2 YENEEA. The CDR3 bases are TGTGCCAGCAGCTTAGAATTTGCTAGCGGCACAGATACGCAGTATTTT. This translates into CASSLEFASGTDTQYF.